Presented here are 16 T cell receptor beta chains from one specimen sequenced in a study of Ad26.COV2.S vaccination and SARS-CoV-2 variants. Treatment indicated: 15 to 20 received Ad26.COV2.S at low or high dose, single or two shots; several received placebo; per-sample allocation not given. All samples were drawn on day 63, counting from the first vaccine or placebo injection. Using immunoSEQ multiplex PCR, the repertoire was profiled, and TCRdb retains in-frame clones only, with some absent. The sample includes a few hundred thousand clones, approximately 88% of them seen just once. The input for sequencing was peripheral blood, taken in a trial of Ad26.COV2.S vaccine versus placebo. These receptors came from a person between 18 and 60 years old who received the Ad26.COV2.S COVID-19 vaccine or a placebo.

The rearrangement joins TRBV4-3 to TRBJ1-2; 8 bases align to TRBD1. V trimming: 1 base; J trimming: 7 bases; junction bases outside the gene matches: 20. CDR1 is LGHNA and CDR2 is YSLEER in the germline V gene. The CDR3 sequence is 19 residues long. In nucleotides, the CDR3 is TGCGCCAGCAGCCAAGCCCTCACCAGGACAGGGCAAGCGGGAGTTGGCTACACCTTC. Translating it yields CASSQALTRTGQAGVGYTF.

This clone was found once. The chain uses TRBV7-2 and TRBJ2-1; 14 bases are shared with TRBD2. CDR1 and CDR2 (germline): SGHTA, FQGNSA. V was pared by 5 bases and J by 0 bases, with 6 bases of the junction left unmatched. This CDR3 is 18 amino acids long. The CDR3 DNA sequence: TGTGCCAGCAGCCCTGGACTAGCGGGAGGTCCCTCCTACAATGAGCAGTTCTTC. Residues: CASSPGLAGGPSYNEQFF.

The rearrangement links TRBV7-9 to TRBJ2-2, with D uncertain. Looked up from germline, CDR1 is SEHNR and CDR2 is FQNEAQ (reference sequence). The CDR3 has 13 residues. Trimming took 2 bases from V and 6 from J, leaving 7 bases between them. The CDR3 region is CASSLSVSGELFF. As DNA, the CDR3 is TGTGCCAGCAGCTTAAGCGTGTCCGGGGAGCTGTTTTTT.

The chain uses TRBV2 and TRBJ1-2; 9 positions agree with TRBD1. From germline, CDR1 is SNHLY and CDR2 FYNNEI. The CDR3 is 15 amino acids. The V gene end was trimmed by 6 bases and the J gene end by 2 bases; junction bases not matched to a gene: 7. The CDR3 sequence: CASRTGTGLNYGYTF. The CDR3 bases are TGTGCCAGCAGAACCGGGACAGGGCTAAACTATGGCTACACCTTC.

The chain has TRBV3-1 (or the pseudogene TRBV3-2) and TRBJ2-5; D gene ambiguous. The germline V gene has CDR1 LGHDT and CDR2 YNNKEL (reference sequence). The CDR3 is made up of 14 amino acids. V lost 0 bases, J lost 4 bases, and 9 bases lay in between. CDR3 region: CASSQDLERETQYF. CDR3 DNA sequence: TGTGCCAGCAGCCAAGACTTAGAAAGAGAGACCCAGTACTTC.

The J gene is TRBJ2-3, the V gene TRBV2, with 14 positions matching TRBD2. The CDR3 is 15 residues long. Germline trimming cut 5 bases from V and 8 bases from J; bases unmatched to any gene: 6. CDR1 and CDR2 from the germline V gene are SNHLY and FYNNEI. The CDR3 spells CASSPTSGGARTQYF. The CDR3 nucleotides are TGTGCCAGCAGTCCGACTAGCGGGGGGGCTCGTACGCAGTATTTT.

This clone was seen once. The gene calls are TRBV7-8 and TRBJ1-2, with 8 bases identical to TRBD1. Germline V CDR1 and CDR2: SGHVS, FQNEAQ. The J segment lost 4 bases and the V segment lost 8 bases, leaving 6 bases of the junction unmatched. CDR3 length: 13 amino acids. The CDR3 loop is CASGDRGSYGYTF. CDR3 in DNA: TGTGCCAGCGGCGACAGGGGTTCCTATGGCTACACCTTC.

This chain uses TRBV7-9 with TRBJ2-7; possibly TRBD1 for D (6 bases). Trimming pared 5 bases from V and 5 bases from J, leaving 22 bases between. Germline CDR1 is SEHNR and CDR2 is FQNEAQ (reference sequence). The CDR3 is made up of 16 amino acids. The CDR3 spells CASSRDTGTRLDEQYF. The CDR3, as DNA: TGTGCCAGCAGCCGAGACACAGGGACGCGCCTAGACGAGCAGTACTTC.

V and J are TRBV6-5 and TRBJ1-2; D gene ambiguous. CDR3 length equals 15 residues. With 0 bases removed from V and 4 bases from J, the gap between germline ends came to 12 bases. Per the germline V gene, CDR1 is MNHEY and CDR2 is SVGAGI. CDR3: CASSYSAAGGYGYTF. The CDR3 DNA sequence: TGTGCCAGCAGTTACTCGGCAGCTGGAGGCTATGGCTACACCTTC.

The chain recombines TRBV19 with TRBJ2-4; D unresolved. Trimming removed 7 bases from V and 0 bases from J, with 7 bases in between. Germline values: CDR1 LNHDA, CDR2 SQIVND (reference sequence). CDR3 length: 13 residues. The CDR3 sequence is CASTGLAKNIQYF. CDR3 DNA: TGTGCCAGTACAGGTCTAGCCAAAAACATTCAGTACTTC. The full variable domain, in which reference TRBV19 and TRBJ2-4 provide the parts outside the CDR3, is DGGITQSPKYLFRKEGQNVTLSCEQNLNHDAMYWYRQDPGQGLRLIYYSQIVNDFQKGDIAEGYSVSREKKESFPLTVTSAQKNPTAFYLCASTGLAKNIQYFGAGTRLSVL.

Comments on this clone: A read error may produce the germline difference seen at one junction end. The V call is TRBV14, the J call TRBJ2-5; 9 nucleotides line up with TRBD1. Germline assignment: CDR1 SGHDN and CDR2 FVKESK. The CDR3 runs 16 residues. DNA for the CDR3: TGTGCCAGCAGCCACGGGGGGACAGGGCACCAACAGACCCAGTACTTC. Amino acids: CASSHGGTGHQQTQYF.

The V call is TRBV19, the J call TRBJ2-1, with unresolved D. Germline V gives CDR1 LNHDA, CDR2 SQIVND (reference sequence). The CDR3 is 14 amino acids. V lost 4 bases to trimming and J lost 6 bases, with 13 bases between them. CDR3 nucleotide sequence: TGTGCCAGTAGTAACTCCCAACTAATCAATGAGCAGTTCTTC. It codes for CASSNSQLINEQFF.

The chain couples TRBV5-6 to TRBJ2-5; 12 positions match TRBD2. In germline, CDR1 is SGHDT, CDR2 YYEEEE. The CDR3 is made up of 18 amino acids. The V and J ends lost 3 bases and 3 bases, in that order; junction bases with no gene match: 12. The CDR3 nucleotides read TGTGCCAGCAGCTCGATTGTGGGACTAGCGGGCGAAGAAGAGACCCAGTACTTC. Its protein is CASSSIVGLAGEEETQYF.

The J gene is TRBJ1-5, the V gene TRBV2; no clear D gene. V dropped 6 bases and J dropped 1 base, with 13 bases sitting between them. This CDR3 is 15 amino acids long. Germline V gives CDR1 SNHLY, CDR2 FYNNEI. CDR3 sequence (DNA): TGTGCCAGCAGATTCGACACGTTGAGCAATCAGCCCCAGCATTTT. Protein sequence: CASRFDTLSNQPQHF. Using reference TRBV2 and TRBJ1-5 for the parts outside the CDR3, the full variable domain is EPEVTQTPSHQVTQMGQEVILRCVPISNHLYFYWYRQILGQKVEFLVSFYNNEISEKSEIFDDQFSVERPDGSNFTLKIRSTKLEDSAMYFCASRFDTLSNQPQHFGDGTRLSIL.

The chain has TRBV6-4 and TRBJ2-2; D possibly matches TRBD1 or TRBD2 (6 bases each). This CDR3 has 14 amino acids. The V gene's germline CDR1 is MRHNA and CDR2 SNTAGT. The V end was cut by 6 bases, the J end by 6 bases, with 14 bases between. DNA of the CDR3: TGTGCCAGCAGCGAAACTAGGGGGGCCGGGGAGCTGTTTTTT. It translates to CASSETRGAGELFF.

The chain couples TRBV7-9 to TRBJ1-5, with 7 positions matching TRBD1. With 0 bases clipped from V and 7 bases from J, the junction kept 3 bases outside the gene matches. The CDR3 contains 14 residues. CDR1 SEHNR and CDR2 FQNEAQ come from the germline V gene (reference sequence). The CDR3 bases are TGTGCCAGCAGCTTAGCAGGGGGCGCCCAGCCCCAGCATTTT. This gives the protein CASSLAGGAQPQHF.